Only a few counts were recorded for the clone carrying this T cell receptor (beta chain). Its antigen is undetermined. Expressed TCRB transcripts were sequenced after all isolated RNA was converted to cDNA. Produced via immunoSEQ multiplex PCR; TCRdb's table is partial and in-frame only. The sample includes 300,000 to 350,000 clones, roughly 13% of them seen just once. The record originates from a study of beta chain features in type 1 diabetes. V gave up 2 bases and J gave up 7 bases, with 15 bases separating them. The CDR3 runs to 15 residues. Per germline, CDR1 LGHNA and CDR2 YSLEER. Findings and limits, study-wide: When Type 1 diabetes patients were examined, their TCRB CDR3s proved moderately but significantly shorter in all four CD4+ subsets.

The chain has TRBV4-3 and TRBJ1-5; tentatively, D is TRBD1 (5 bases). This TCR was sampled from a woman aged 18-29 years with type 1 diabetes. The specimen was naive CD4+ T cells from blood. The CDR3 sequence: CASSQNYGGGQPQHF. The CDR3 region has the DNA TGCGCCAGCAGCCAAAATTACGGGGGTGGACAGCCCCAGCATTTT.